This T cell receptor (beta chain) was recorded in a study of identical twins. Deletions cut 0 bases from V and 1 base from J, with 11 bases between. CDR1 SGHTA and CDR2 FQGNSA come from the germline V gene. This CDR3 contains 16 residues. From the 5' RACE reads, TCRdb called clonotypes with MiXCR, one entry per CDR3 protein. The repertoire holds about 570,000 distinct CDR3 sequences, with 9% to 10% as singletons. The sample holds a few counts of this clonotype. The sample was also linked to a second study, of yellow fever vaccine responses in identical twins.

This clonotype was obtained from a woman under 30 in good health. The chain combines TRBV7-2 with TRBJ2-3; possibly TRBD1 or TRBD2 for D (6 bases each). Sequencing used PBMCs. DNA for the CDR3: TGTGCCAGCAGCTTAGCGGGGGGCATCCGCACAGATACGCAGTATTTT. Translated, it gives CASSLAGGIRTDTQYF.